A single T cell receptor (beta chain) is shown here with its context. Here immunoSEQ multiplex PCR was the method, and the copy in TCRdb shows in-frame clones only, minus some. Of about 120,000 clones in the sample, about 93% were seen once. The record originates from a study of control samples from healthy donors and cancer patients. The ends were cut back, 7 bases at V and 8 bases at J, with 15 bases in the middle. The CDR3 length is 13 residues. From germline, CDR1 is MDHEN and CDR2 SYDVKM. This clonotype was sampled from a man aged 25-45 years in good health. The chain links TRBV28 to TRBJ1-3; D gene uncertain. Sample: blood. The CDR3 sequence: CASNPPSSHTIYF. As DNA, the CDR3 is TGTGCCAGCAATCCACCGTCATCTCACACCATATATTTT.